The clone carrying this TCR beta chain was recorded many times. These data originate in a study of early T cells in non-severe SARS-CoV-2 infection. Germline values: CDR1 MNHEY, CDR2 SVGAGI. V was pared by 0 bases and J by 8 bases, with 10 bases of the junction left unmatched. CDR3 size: 16 residues. Individual cDNA molecules each received unique molecular identifiers attached to them. TCRdb processed the 5' RACE reads anew with MiXCR; each CDR3 protein has one entry. The sample holds about 55,000 distinct CDR3 sequences, under 8% seen once. V gene TRBV6-5 combines with J gene TRBJ2-1; TRBD1 aligns across 7 bases. The origin of this receptor is an adult who was a healthcare worker with PCR-confirmed SARS-CoV-2 infection or an uninfected control (not recorded which). Sequencing used whole blood, obtained at baseline. Here the CDR3 reads CASSYSPTGLTDEQFF. CDR3 coding DNA: TGTGCCAGCAGTTACTCTCCGACAGGGTTGACCGATGAGCAGTTCTTC.